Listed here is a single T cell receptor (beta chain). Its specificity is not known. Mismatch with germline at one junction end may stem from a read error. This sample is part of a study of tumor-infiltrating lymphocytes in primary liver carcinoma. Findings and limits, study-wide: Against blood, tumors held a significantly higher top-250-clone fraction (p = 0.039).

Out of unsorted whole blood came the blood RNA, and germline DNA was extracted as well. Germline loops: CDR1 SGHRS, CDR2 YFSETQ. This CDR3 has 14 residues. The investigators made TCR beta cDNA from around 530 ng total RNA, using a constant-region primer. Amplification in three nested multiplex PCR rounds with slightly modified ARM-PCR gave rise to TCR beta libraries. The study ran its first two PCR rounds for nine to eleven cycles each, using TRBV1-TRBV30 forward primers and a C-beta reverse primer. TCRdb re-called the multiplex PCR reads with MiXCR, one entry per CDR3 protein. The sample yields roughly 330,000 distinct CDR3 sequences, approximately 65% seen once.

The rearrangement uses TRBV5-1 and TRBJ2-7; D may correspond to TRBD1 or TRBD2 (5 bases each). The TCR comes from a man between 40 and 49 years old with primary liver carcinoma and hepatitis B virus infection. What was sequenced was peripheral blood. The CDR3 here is CAGSLDGGRVEQYF. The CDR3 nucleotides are TGCGCCGGCAGCTTGGATGGGGGTAGGGTCGAGCAGTACTTC.